A selection of T cell receptor beta chains follows, all from one sample in a study of T cell changes during pregnancy in multiple sclerosis. This table comes from immunoSEQ multiplex PCR, and its TCRdb copy is limited to in-frame clones, with some not included. The repertoire has approximately 130,000 clones, about 96% of them found once; the top ten carry roughly 0.44%. The sample was peripheral blood, taken after pregnancy. The receptor set was obtained from a female donor with multiple sclerosis, enrolled in a pregnancy study. The CDR3 runs from the conserved cysteine through the conserved F or W. Fields, in order: V gene, J gene, D gene, clone size, CDR3 DNA, CDR3 protein. A D gene is named only where the DNA matches it firmly. The listing skips clone size in some rows; elsewhere it reads once, few, many or a size class.

v_gene: TRBV7-2
j_gene: TRBJ2-3
d_gene: TRBD2
abundance: -
CDR3nt: TGTGCCAGCAGCCGAAAGCCATCACTAGCGGTCACAGATACGCAGTATTTT
CDR3aa: CASSRKPSLAVTDTQYF

v_gene: TRBV5-6
j_gene: TRBJ2-7
d_gene: -
abundance: -
CDR3nt: TGTGCCAGCAGCTTGGGTGGGGGGTACGAGCAGTACTTC
CDR3aa: CASSLGGGYEQYF

v_gene: TRBV4-3
j_gene: TRBJ2-1
d_gene: -
abundance: -
CDR3nt: TGCGCCAGCAGCCAAGATACCCTAGCCCTCAATGAGCAGTTCTTC
CDR3aa: CASSQDTLALNEQFF

v_gene: TRBV12-2
j_gene: TRBJ1-5
d_gene: -
abundance: once
CDR3nt: TGTGCAAGTCGCTTATTCGGTGTGTGGAGCAATCAGCCCCAGCATTTT
CDR3aa: CASRLFGVWSNQPQHF

v_gene: TRBV19
j_gene: TRBJ1-2
d_gene: TRBD1
abundance: -
CDR3nt: TGTGCCAGCCTTTACACGGGACAGGGGGCCGGCGGCTACACCTTC
CDR3aa: CASLYTGQGAGGYTF

v_gene: TRBV7-6
j_gene: TRBJ1-1
d_gene: TRBD1
abundance: -
CDR3nt: TGTGCCAGCAGCCCTCAGGGGGCGTACGCTTTCTTT
CDR3aa: CASSPQGAYAFF

v_gene: TRBV19
j_gene: TRBJ1-5
d_gene: -
abundance: once
CDR3nt: TGTGCCAGTAGTATAGCCCATCTCAGACAGCCCCAGCATTTT
CDR3aa: CASSIAHLRQPQHF

v_gene: TRBV9
j_gene: TRBJ1-2
d_gene: TRBD1
abundance: -
CDR3nt: TGTGCCAGCAGCGTAGATGGACAGGGCTATGGCTACACCTTC
CDR3aa: CASSVDGQGYGYTF

v_gene: TRBV7-9
j_gene: TRBJ2-7
d_gene: TRBD1
abundance: -
CDR3nt: TGTGCCAGCAGTACGGGACAGGTCTCCTACGAGCAGTACTTC
CDR3aa: CASSTGQVSYEQYF

v_gene: TRBV6-5
j_gene: TRBJ1-5
d_gene: -
abundance: -
CDR3nt: TGTGCCAGCGGTCGGGGTAATCAGCCCCAGCATTTT
CDR3aa: CASGRGNQPQHF

v_gene: TRBV5-4
j_gene: TRBJ1-1
d_gene: TRBD1
abundance: -
CDR3nt: TGTGCCAGCAGCTACCGGGACAGGGTCACTGAAGCTTTCTTT
CDR3aa: CASSYRDRVTEAFF

v_gene: TRBV7-8
j_gene: TRBJ2-1
d_gene: -
abundance: once
CDR3nt: TGTGCCAGCAGCTTAGCGGGGGACTGGGAGCAGTTCTTC
CDR3aa: CASSLAGDWEQFF

v_gene: TRBV5-4
j_gene: TRBJ2-7
d_gene: TRBD2
abundance: -
CDR3nt: TGTGCCAGCAGGTCCGGGACTAGCGGCCACTACGAGCAGTACTTC
CDR3aa: CASRSGTSGHYEQYF

v_gene: TRBV5-1
j_gene: TRBJ2-3
d_gene: TRBD2
abundance: -
CDR3nt: TGCGCCAGCAGCTTGGGCGGCGGGAGGCCCGCCACAGATACGCAGTATTTT
CDR3aa: CASSLGGGRPATDTQYF

v_gene: TRBV15
j_gene: TRBJ2-7
d_gene: TRBD2
abundance: -
CDR3nt: TGTGCCACCAGCAGAGGGGGGGTAGCGGGAGGCCCTCTCGAGCAGTACTTC
CDR3aa: CATSRGGVAGGPLEQYF

v_gene: TRBV9
j_gene: TRBJ1-2
d_gene: -
abundance: -
CDR3nt: TGTGCCAGCAGCGCACAGGGAGCTAACTATGGCTACACCTTC
CDR3aa: CASSAQGANYGYTF

v_gene: TRBV7-9
j_gene: TRBJ2-1
d_gene: TRBD2
abundance: once
CDR3nt: TGTGCCAGCAGCTTAGCGGCGGGAGATCGTTACAATGAGCAGTTCTTC
CDR3aa: CASSLAAGDRYNEQFF

v_gene: TRBV6-5
j_gene: TRBJ2-7
d_gene: TRBD2
abundance: -
CDR3nt: TGTGCCAGCAGTCCCGGGGGGAACGAGCAGTACTTC
CDR3aa: CASSPGGNEQYF

v_gene: TRBV4-1
j_gene: TRBJ2-7
d_gene: -
abundance: -
CDR3nt: TGCGCCAGCAGCCAAGATGGGGGGTTGACCTACGAGCAGTACTTC
CDR3aa: CASSQDGGLTYEQYF

v_gene: TRBV6-6
j_gene: TRBJ2-7
d_gene: -
abundance: -
CDR3nt: TGTGCCAGCAGCCCCGGGGGACAGAGCTTCCACCCGGACTTC
CDR3aa: CASSPGGQSFHPDF

v_gene: TRBV6-5
j_gene: TRBJ2-7
d_gene: TRBD2
abundance: -
CDR3nt: TGTGCCAGCAGTACCCTCGGGGGGGTTCTATACGAGCAGTACTTC
CDR3aa: CASSTLGGVLYEQYF

v_gene: TRBV28
j_gene: TRBJ2-3
d_gene: TRBD2
abundance: -
CDR3nt: TGTGCCAGCAGTTTAACTAGCGGGACTAGCACAGATACGCAGTATTTT
CDR3aa: CASSLTSGTSTDTQYF